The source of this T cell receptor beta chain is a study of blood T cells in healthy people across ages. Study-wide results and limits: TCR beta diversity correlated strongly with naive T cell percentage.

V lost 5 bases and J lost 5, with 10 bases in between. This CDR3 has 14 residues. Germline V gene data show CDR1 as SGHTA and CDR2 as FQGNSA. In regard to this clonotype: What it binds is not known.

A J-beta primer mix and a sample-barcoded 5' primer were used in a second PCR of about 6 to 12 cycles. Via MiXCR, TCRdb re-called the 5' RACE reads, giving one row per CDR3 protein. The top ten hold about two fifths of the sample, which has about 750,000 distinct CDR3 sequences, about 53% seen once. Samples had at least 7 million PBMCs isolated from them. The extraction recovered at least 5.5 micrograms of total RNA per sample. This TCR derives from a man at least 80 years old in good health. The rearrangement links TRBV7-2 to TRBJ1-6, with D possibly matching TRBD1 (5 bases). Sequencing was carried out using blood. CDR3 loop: CASSVQVDNSPLHF. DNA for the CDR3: TGTGCCAGCAGCGTACAGGTGGATAATTCACCCCTCCACTTT.